This TCR beta chain was captured by sequencing in a study of T cells after yellow fever vaccination. From the 5' RACE reads, TCRdb called clonotypes with MiXCR, one entry per CDR3 protein. The sample carries 450,000 to 550,000 distinct CDR3 sequences, around 21% recorded once. This clonotype has just a few counts. The germline V gene has CDR1 SGHDN and CDR2 FVKESK. Trimming stripped 0 bases from V and 8 bases from J, with 11 bases between. The CDR3 has 13 residues. This clonotype originated in a man aged 25 to 40 who received the YFV17D yellow fever vaccine. The V gene is TRBV14, the J gene TRBJ2-7; D is uncertain. Sequenced here: PBMCs, sampled 15 days after the yellow fever booster vaccination. This CDR3 is CASSQDSGRKQYF. CDR3 DNA: TGTGCCAGCAGCCAAGATAGTGGCCGCAAGCAGTACTTC.